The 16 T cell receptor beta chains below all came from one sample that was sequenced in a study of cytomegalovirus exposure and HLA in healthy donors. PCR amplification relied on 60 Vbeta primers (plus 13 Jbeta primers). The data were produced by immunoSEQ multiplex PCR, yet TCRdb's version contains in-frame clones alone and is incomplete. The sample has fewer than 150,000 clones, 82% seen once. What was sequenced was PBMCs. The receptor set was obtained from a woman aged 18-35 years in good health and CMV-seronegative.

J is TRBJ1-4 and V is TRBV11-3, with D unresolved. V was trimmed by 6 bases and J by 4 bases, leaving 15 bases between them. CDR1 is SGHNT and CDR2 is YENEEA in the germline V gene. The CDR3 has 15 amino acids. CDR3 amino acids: CASSETQFINEKLFF. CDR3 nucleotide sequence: TGTGCCAGCAGTGAAACCCAGTTTATTAATGAAAAACTGTTTTTT.

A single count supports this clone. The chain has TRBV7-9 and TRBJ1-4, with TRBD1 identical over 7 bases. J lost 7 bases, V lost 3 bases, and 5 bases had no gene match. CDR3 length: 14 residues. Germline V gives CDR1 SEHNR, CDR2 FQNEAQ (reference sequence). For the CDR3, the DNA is TGTGCCAGCAGCTTTCAGGGGGGAAGTGAAAAACTGTTTTTT. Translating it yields CASSFQGGSEKLFF. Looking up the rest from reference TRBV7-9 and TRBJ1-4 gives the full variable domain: DTGVSQNPRHKITKRGQNVTFRCDPISEHNRLYWYRQTLGQGPEFLTYFQNEAQLEKSRLLSDRFSAERPKGSFSTLEIQRTEQGDSAMYLCASSFQGGSEKLFFGSGTQLSVL.

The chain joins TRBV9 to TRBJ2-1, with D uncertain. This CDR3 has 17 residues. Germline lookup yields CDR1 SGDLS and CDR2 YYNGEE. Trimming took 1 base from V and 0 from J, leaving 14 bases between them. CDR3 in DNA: TGTGCCAGCAGCGTAATGAAAAGCGCCAGCTCCTACAATGAGCAGTTCTTC. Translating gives CASSVMKSASSYNEQFF.

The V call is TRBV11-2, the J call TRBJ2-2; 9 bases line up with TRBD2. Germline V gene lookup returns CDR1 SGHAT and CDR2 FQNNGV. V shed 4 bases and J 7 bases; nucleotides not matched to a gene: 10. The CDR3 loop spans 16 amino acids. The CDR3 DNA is TGTGCCAGCAGCTCGACGCTAGCGGGAATCTTCGGGGAGCTGTTTTTT. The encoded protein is CASSSTLAGIFGELFF. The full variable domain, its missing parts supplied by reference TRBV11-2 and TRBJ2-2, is EAGVAQSPRYKIIEKRQSVAFWCNPISGHATLYWYQQILGQGPKLLIQFQNNGVVDDSQLPKDRFSAERLKGVDSTLKIQPAKLEDSAVYLCASSSTLAGIFGELFFGEGSRLTVL.

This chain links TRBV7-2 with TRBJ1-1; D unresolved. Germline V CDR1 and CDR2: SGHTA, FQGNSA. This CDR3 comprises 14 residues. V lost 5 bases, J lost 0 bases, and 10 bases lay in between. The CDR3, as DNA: TGTGCCAGCAGCCCATACATGATGAACACTGAAGCTTTCTTT. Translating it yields CASSPYMMNTEAFF.

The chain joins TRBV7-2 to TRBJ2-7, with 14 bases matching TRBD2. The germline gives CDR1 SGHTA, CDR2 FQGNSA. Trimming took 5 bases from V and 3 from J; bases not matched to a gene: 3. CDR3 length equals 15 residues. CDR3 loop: CASSPGTSGSYEQYF. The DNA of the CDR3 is TGTGCCAGCAGCCCCGGGACTAGCGGGAGCTACGAGCAGTACTTC.

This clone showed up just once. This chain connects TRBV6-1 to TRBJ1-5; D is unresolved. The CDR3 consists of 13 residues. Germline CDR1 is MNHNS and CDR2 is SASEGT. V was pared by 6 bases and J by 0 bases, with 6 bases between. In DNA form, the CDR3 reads TGTGCCAGCAGGGGAGGTAGCAATCAGCCCCAGCATTTT. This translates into CASRGGSNQPQHF.

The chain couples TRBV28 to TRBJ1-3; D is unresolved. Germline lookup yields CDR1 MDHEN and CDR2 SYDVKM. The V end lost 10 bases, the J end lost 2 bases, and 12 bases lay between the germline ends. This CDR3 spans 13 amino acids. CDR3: CATQRWPGNTIYF. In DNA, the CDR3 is TGTGCCACCCAGAGGTGGCCTGGAAACACCATATATTTT.

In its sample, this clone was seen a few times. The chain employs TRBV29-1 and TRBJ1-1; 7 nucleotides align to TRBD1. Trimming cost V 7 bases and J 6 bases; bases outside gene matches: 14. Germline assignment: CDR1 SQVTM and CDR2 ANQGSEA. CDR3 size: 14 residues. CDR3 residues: CSATPTGVGAEAFF. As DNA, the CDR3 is TGCAGCGCAACTCCTACAGGGGTGGGCGCTGAAGCTTTCTTT.

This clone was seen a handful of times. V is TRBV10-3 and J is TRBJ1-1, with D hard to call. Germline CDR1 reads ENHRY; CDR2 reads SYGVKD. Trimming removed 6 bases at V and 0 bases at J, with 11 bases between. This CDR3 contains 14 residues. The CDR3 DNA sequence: TGTGCCATCAGCCCTGACGGGTTGAACACTGAAGCTTTCTTT. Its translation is CAISPDGLNTEAFF.

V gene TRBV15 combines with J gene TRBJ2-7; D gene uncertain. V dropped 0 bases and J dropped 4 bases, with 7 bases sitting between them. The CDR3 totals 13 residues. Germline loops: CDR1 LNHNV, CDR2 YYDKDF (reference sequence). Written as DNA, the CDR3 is TGTGCCACCAGCAGAGATCTCGGGTACGAGCAGTACTTC. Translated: CATSRDLGYEQYF.

DNA for the CDR3: TGTGCCAGCAGTCCGCAGGTTTACAATGAGCAGTTCTTC. It translates to CASSPQVYNEQFF. The chain has TRBV6-5 and TRBJ2-1; D gene unclear. The germline V gene has CDR1 MNHEY and CDR2 SVGAGI. The CDR3 contains 13 residues. The ends were cut back, 5 bases at V and 4 bases at J, with 9 bases in the middle.

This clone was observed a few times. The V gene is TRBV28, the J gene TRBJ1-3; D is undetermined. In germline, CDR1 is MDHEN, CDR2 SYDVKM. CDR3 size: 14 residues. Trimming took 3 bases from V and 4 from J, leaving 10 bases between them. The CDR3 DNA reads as TGTGCCAGCAGTTTTTTGGACTCAGGAAACACCATATATTTT. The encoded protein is CASSFLDSGNTIYF.

CDR3 DNA sequence: TGTGCCAGCAGCTTAAGGAGGGGGGACAGTCAGTACTATGGCTACACCTTC. Protein sequence: CASSLRRGDSQYYGYTF. V is TRBV5-4 and J is TRBJ1-2; TRBD1 agrees at 7 bases. This CDR3 contains 17 residues. Trimming removed 2 bases from V and 3 bases from J; junction bases left unmatched: 13. CDR1 is SGHNT, CDR2 YYREEE, per germline (reference sequence).

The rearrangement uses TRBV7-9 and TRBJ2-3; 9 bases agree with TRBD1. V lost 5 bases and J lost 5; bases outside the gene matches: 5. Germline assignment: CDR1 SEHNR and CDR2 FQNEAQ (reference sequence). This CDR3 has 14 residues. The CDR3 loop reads CASSRGQGIDTQYF. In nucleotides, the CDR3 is TGTGCCAGCAGCAGAGGACAGGGGATAGATACGCAGTATTTT.

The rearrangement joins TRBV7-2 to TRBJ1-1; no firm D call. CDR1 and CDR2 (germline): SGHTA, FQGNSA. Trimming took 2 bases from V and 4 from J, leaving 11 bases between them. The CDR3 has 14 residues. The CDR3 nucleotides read TGTGCCAGCAGCTTAACCGGGAGGCGCACTGAAGCTTTCTTT. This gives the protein CASSLTGRRTEAFF.